A single sample gave rise to the 31 T cell receptor beta chains below, sequenced in a study of tumor and adjacent non-tumor tissue in lung cancer. The template was RNA from unsorted bulk tissue. Distant lung tissue was collected more than 3 cm away from the tumor edge. Three rounds of nested PCR, following a modified ARM-PCR protocol, produced the TCRbeta library. MiXCR, applied by TCRdb to the multiplex PCR reads, yields one record per CDR3 protein. Seen here are approximately 100,000 distinct CDR3 sequences, 62% observed once, and the top ten hold around 20%. The sample was distant non-tumor lung tissue. The receptors were gathered from a man aged 55 to 70 with non-small cell lung cancer.

Notes on this clonotype: This may be a read error, as it is one base from a much larger clone. In nucleotides, the CDR3 is TGCAGTGCTAGACCAATTCACAAAGAGCAGTTCTTC. Its protein product is CSARPIHKEQFF. The chain carries TRBV20-1 and TRBJ2-1; the D is unclear. This CDR3 comprises 12 residues. CDR1 and CDR2 from the germline V gene are DFQATT and SNEGSKA (reference sequence).

Points on this clonotype: One end of the junction varies from germline; a read error may be responsible. V gene TRBV11-3 combines with J gene TRBJ2-6; no reliable D call. In germline, CDR1 is SGHNT, CDR2 YENEEA. The CDR3 totals 15 residues. CDR3 protein: CVSSQQCSGANVLTF. The CDR3 bases are TGTGTCAGCAGTCAACAGTGTTCTGGGGCCAACGTCCTGACTTTC. Full variable domain (remainder filled in from reference TRBV11-3 and TRBJ2-6): EAGVVQSPRYKIIEKKQPVAFWCNPISGHNTLYWYLQNLGQGPELLIRYENEEAVDDSQLPKDRFSAERLKGVDSTLKIQPAELGDSAVYLCVSSQQCSGANVLTFGAGSRLTVL.

As for this clonotype: The conserved phenylalanine or tryptophan normally closing the CDR3 is absent here, so this likely arose from a read error. V is TRBV5-1 and J is TRBJ2-5; D gene ambiguous. Looked up from germline, CDR1 is SGHRS and CDR2 is YFSETQ. Trimming removed 5 bases from V and 5 bases from J, with 7 bases in between. The CDR3 loop spans 11 amino acids. The CDR3 DNA reads as TGCGCCAGCAGAATGGGTGAGACCCAGTACTTA. Translation: CASRMGETQYL.

With respect to this clonotype: An end of the junction differs from the germline gene, which may be a read error. The chain employs TRBV4-2 and TRBJ2-1, with 9 bases matching TRBD2. CDR3 length equals 16 residues. Germline assignment: CDR1 LGHNA and CDR2 YNFKEQ. The CDR3 loop is CASSQVWLAGNNEQFF. The CDR3, as DNA: TGTGCTAGCAGTCAAGTGTGGCTAGCGGGAAACAATGAGCAGTTCTTC.

This CDR3 is CASSPSWNTEAFF. CDR3 bases: TGTGCCAGTAGTCCCTCATGGAACACTGAAGCTTTCTTT. The V and J genes are TRBV19 and TRBJ1-1; no reliable D call. Trimming removed 5 bases at V and 1 base at J, with 8 bases between. Germline values: CDR1 LNHDA, CDR2 SQIVND (reference sequence). The CDR3 is made up of 13 amino acids. The full variable domain, rest sourced from reference TRBV19 and TRBJ1-1, is DGGITQSPKYLFRKEGQNVTLSCEQNLNHDAMYWYRQDPGQGLRLIYYSQIVNDFQKGDIAEGYSVSREKKESFPLTVTSAQKNPTAFYLCASSPSWNTEAFFGQGTRLTVV.

Many counts were recorded for this clonotype. V gene TRBV6-6 combines with J gene TRBJ2-2, with 7 positions matching TRBD1. In germline, CDR1 is MNHNY, CDR2 SVGAGI (reference sequence). The V gene end was trimmed by 5 bases and the J gene end by 4 bases; junction bases not matched to a gene: 7. The CDR3 covers 15 residues. The CDR3 sequence is CASSTRGLVTGELFF. DNA for the CDR3: TGTGCCAGCAGTACCAGGGGGTTGGTCACCGGGGAGCTGTTTTTT.

V gene TRBV5-1 combines with J gene TRBJ1-4; D is uncertain. The CDR3 covers 15 residues. With 7 bases removed from V and 5 bases from J, the gap between germline ends came to 18 bases. Germline V gene sequence: CDR1 SGHRS, CDR2 YFSETQ. The CDR3 bases are TGCGCCAGCTACTTGTCGGGGAATACAAATGAAAAACTGTTTTTT. Amino acid sequence: CASYLSGNTNEKLFF.

Note on this clonotype: This sequence may be a read error, since a much larger clone differs from it by one base. This rearrangement joins TRBV6-5 to TRBJ2-2, with 10 bases matching TRBD1. With 3 bases clipped from V and 3 bases from J, the junction kept 4 bases outside the gene matches. Germline CDR1 MNHEY, CDR2 SVGAGI. This CDR3 has 16 residues. The CDR3 DNA sequence: TGTGCCAGCAGTTATGCCGGGACAGGGGACACCGGGGAGCTGTTTTTT. Translated, it gives CASSYAGTGDTGELFF.

The CDR3 protein is CAWSRMDNQPQHF. CDR3 nucleotides: TGTGCCTGGAGTCGGATGGACAATCAGCCCCAGCATTTT. The chain is built from TRBV30 and TRBJ1-5; D unresolved. Trimming stripped 2 bases from V and 3 bases from J, with 8 bases between. CDR1 is GTSNPN and CDR2 is SVGIG in the germline V gene (reference sequence). The CDR3 is made up of 13 amino acids.

Note on this clonotype: A read error may explain this, as a much larger clone is one base away. The CDR3 sequence: CATRSRQGTDAEAFF. In DNA, the CDR3 is TGTGCCACCAGATCCCGACAGGGAACGGACGCTGAAGCTTTCTTT. V is TRBV24-1 and J is TRBJ1-1; 7 bases map to TRBD1. V trimming: 7 bases; J trimming: 6 bases; junction bases outside the gene matches: 13. The length of the CDR3 is 15 residues. Germline V gives CDR1 KGHDR, CDR2 SFDVKD.

This chain links TRBV29-1 with TRBJ2-2, with TRBD2 matching 8 bases. The CDR3 loop spans 16 amino acids. Germline values: CDR1 SQVTM, CDR2 ANQGSEA. CDR3: CSVYVTSGTNTGELFF. In DNA, the CDR3 is TGCAGTGTGTACGTTACTAGCGGAACGAACACCGGGGAGCTGTTTTTT.

The chain combines TRBV29-1 with TRBJ1-2; TRBD1 is a possible D gene (6 bases). Trimming took off 5 bases at V and 10 bases at J, with 17 bases between the two ends. The germline gives CDR1 SQVTM, CDR2 ANQGSEA. The CDR3 is 12 amino acids. The CDR3 sequence: CSVKQGGNDYTF. The CDR3 DNA sequence: TGCAGCGTTAAACAGGGAGGTAATGACTACACCTTC.

Note on this clonotype: A much larger clone lies a single base off, so this may be a read error. This chain links TRBV5-6 with TRBJ2-1; possibly TRBD2 for D (5 bases). Germline V CDR1 and CDR2: SGHDT, YYEEEE. The CDR3 is made up of 15 amino acids. Here the CDR3 reads CASSLAPGLGDEHFF. CDR3 coding DNA: TGTGCCAGCAGCTTGGCCCCAGGACTTGGTGATGAGCACTTCTTC.

Note on this clonotype: No DNA is shown, since the ends of the CDR3 on it are uncertain; the CDR3 is the one TCRdb lists. The genes are TRBV11-2 and TRBJ2-2; the DNA was not compared with TRBD1, the D call given in the table. Germline V CDR1 and CDR2: SGHAT, FQNNGV. Ends included, the CDR3 has 15 residues. CDR3 region: CTSSSQGWEAGSCFF.

Points on this clonotype: A much larger clone is a single base away; this may be a read error. The chain is built from TRBV12-5 and TRBJ2-6, with a weak D call TRBD1 (5 bases). This CDR3 region has 15 residues. Per the germline V gene, CDR1 is LGHNT and CDR2 is FRNRAP. CDR3 coding DNA: TGTGCTAGTGGTTTGGGGGGCTCTGGGGCCAACGCCCTGACTTTC. It translates to CASGLGGSGANALTF.

This clonotype was seen repeatedly, ten times or more. The gene calls are TRBV20-1 and TRBJ1-5; TRBD1 matches 8 bases. The CDR3 runs 15 residues. Looked up from germline, CDR1 is DFQATT and CDR2 is SNEGSKA (reference sequence). Trimming at V came to 0 bases and at J to 2 bases, leaving 3 bases not matched to a gene. The chain's CDR3 is CSARDGTGGNQPQHF. CDR3 coding DNA: TGCAGTGCTAGAGATGGGACAGGAGGCAATCAGCCCCAGCATTTT.

In regard to this clonotype: At one end, the junction sequence differs from germline, possibly due to a read error. The chain employs TRBV4-2 and TRBJ2-3; D is unresolved. Germline loops: CDR1 LGHNA, CDR2 YNFKEQ. CDR3 length: 16 residues. CDR3 coding DNA: TGTGCCACCAGCCAAGATATTCGGGTTAGCACAGATACGCAGTATTTT. It encodes CATSQDIRVSTDTQYF.

This chain joins TRBV20-1 and TRBJ2-7; 9 bases fit TRBD2. V lost 1 base to trimming and J lost 9 bases; unmatched junction nucleotides: 19. The CDR3 sequence is 17 residues long. CDR1 DFQATT and CDR2 SNEGSKA come from the germline V gene (reference sequence). Here the CDR3 reads CSARVGSGGPSGAGQYF. The CDR3 nucleotides read TGCAGTGCTAGAGTAGGTAGCGGGGGCCCAAGCGGGGCCGGGCAGTACTTC.

Many counts were recorded for this clonotype. This may be a read error: a much more frequent sequence differs by one nucleotide. This chain links TRBV11-2 with TRBJ2-3; D is uncertain. This CDR3 has 19 residues. The germline CDR1 and CDR2 sequences are SGHAT and FQNNGV. Deletions cut 3 bases from V and 1 base from J, with 23 bases between. Here the CDR3 DNA reads TGTGCCAGCAGCTTGGAGCAGGCAACTACTTGGGCGGGCACAGATACGCAGTATTTT. Its protein product is CASSLEQATTWAGTDTQYF.

On this clonotype itself: The conserved phenylalanine or tryptophan normally closing the CDR3 is absent here, so this likely arose from a read error. The limits of the CDR3 on the DNA are not certain, so only TCRdb's listed CDR3 is given. The gene calls are TRBV11-2 and TRBJ2-1; TRBD2, the table's D call, lacks a check against the DNA. Germline V lookup: CDR1 SGHAT, CDR2 FQNNGV. The CDR3 adds up to 15 amino acids, both ends counted. The CDR3 protein is CVSSLSASGRNEHFL.

Regarding this clonotype: One junction end does not reproduce the germline sequence, and a read error may be involved. The chain has TRBV11-2 and TRBJ2-2, with 14 bases fitting TRBD2. Germline CDR1 is SGHAT and CDR2 is FQNNGV. The CDR3 has 18 residues. The CDR3 bases are TGTGCCAGCAGCTCGGGACTAGCGGGAGAGACGCACACAGGGGAGCTGTTTTTT. This gives the protein CASSSGLAGETHTGELFF.

Note on this clonotype: The final CDR3 position lacks the conserved phenylalanine or tryptophan, pointing to a likely read error. The chain joins TRBV11-2 to TRBJ2-6; possibly TRBD1 or TRBD2 for D (6 bases each). The CDR3 extends over 12 amino acids. Looked up from germline, CDR1 is SGHAT and CDR2 is FQNNGV. The CDR3 is CASTSGADVLTI. The DNA of the CDR3 is TGTGCCAGCACCTCGGGGGCCGACGTCCTGACTATC.

This clonotype was counted between two and nine times. The chain links TRBV11-2 to TRBJ1-4; D unclear. Germline lookup yields CDR1 SGHAT and CDR2 FQNNGV. This CDR3 has 13 residues. V was shortened by 1 base and J by 10 bases, with 10 bases between the two germline ends. This chain's CDR3 is CASSLVRGGKLFF. The CDR3 nucleotides read TGTGCCAGCAGCTTAGTCAGAGGAGGAAAACTGTTTTTT.

The gene calls are TRBV20-1 and TRBJ2-1, with unresolved D. V dropped 2 bases and J dropped 0 bases, with 14 bases sitting between them. The CDR3 sequence is 16 residues long. Germline CDR1 is DFQATT and CDR2 is SNEGSKA (reference sequence). The CDR3 loop is CSARNVGPRSYNEQFF. As DNA, the CDR3 is TGCAGTGCTAGAAATGTCGGACCTCGCTCCTACAATGAGCAGTTCTTC.

Concerning this clonotype itself: It is likely a read error, because the conserved phenylalanine at the end of the CDR3 is missing. The chain joins TRBV6-6 to TRBJ1-6; D remains ambiguous. Germline values: CDR1 MNHNY, CDR2 SVGAGI (reference sequence). The CDR3 spans 17 residues. The CDR3 DNA reads as TGTGCCAGCAGTTACGACCTTTGGGGATCCTATAATTCACCACTCCACTTA. Translated: CASSYDLWGSYNSPLHL.

A few counts support this clonotype. The chain carries TRBV7-8 and TRBJ2-7; TRBD2 agrees at 14 bases. This CDR3 is built from 15 residues. CDR1 SGHVS and CDR2 FQNEAQ come from the germline V gene. Germline trimming cut 5 bases from V and 6 bases from J; bases unmatched to any gene: 6. CDR3: CASSPRTSGRREQYF. In DNA form, the CDR3 reads TGTGCCAGCAGCCCTCGGACTAGCGGGAGGCGCGAGCAGTACTTC.

This clonotype was seen only a few times. Possible read error: a much larger clone is one base away. The chain links TRBV6-5 to TRBJ2-7; TRBD1 might be the D (6 bases). The germline V gene encodes CDR1 MNHEY and CDR2 SVGAGI. The CDR3 extends over 14 amino acids. In DNA, the CDR3 is TGTGCCAGCAGGAGACAGGCCACTGACTACGAGAAGTACTTC. Encoded protein: CASRRQATDYEKYF.

Of note for this clonotype: This may stem from a read error, because a much larger clone lies one nucleotide away. The chain links TRBV7-9 to TRBJ2-7; TRBD1 aligns across 11 bases. Germline trimming cut 1 base from V and 2 bases from J; bases unmatched to any gene: 10. The CDR3 contains 18 residues. Germline loops: CDR1 SEHNR, CDR2 FQNEAQ (reference sequence). In DNA, the CDR3 is TGTGCCAGCAGCTTAGTCGGACAGGGGGCAGACATCCCCTACGAGCAGTACTTC. Its translation: CASSLVGQGADIPYEQYF.

This clonotype has only one observation. One end of the junction fails to match germline, which may point to a read error. V and J are TRBV29-1 and TRBJ2-3; TRBD1 might be the D (6 bases). CDR3 size: 15 residues. CDR1 and CDR2 (germline): SQVTM, ANQGSEA. The CDR3 spells CSVESGTRSSETQYF. The CDR3 nucleotides read TGTAGCGTTGAATCCGGGACAAGGTCCTCAGAAACGCAGTATTTT.

This clonotype was found many times. This chain uses TRBV4-2 with TRBJ2-6; TRBD1 matches at 7 bases. CDR1 and CDR2 (germline): LGHNA, YNFKEQ. V lost 0 bases and J lost 0; bases outside the gene matches: 5. The length of the CDR3 is 18 residues. CDR3 coding DNA: TGTGCCAGCAGCCAAGAAGGGACAGTGAGCTCTGGGGCCAACGTCCTGACTTTC. Translated, it gives CASSQEGTVSSGANVLTF.

To note about this clonotype: One end of the junction varies from germline; a read error may be responsible. This rearrangement joins TRBV6-2 or TRBV6-3 to TRBJ2-1; 7 bases map to TRBD2. The CDR3 runs 14 residues. Germline CDR1 and CDR2: MNHEY and SVGEGT. CDR3: CASSSASGTNEHFF. The CDR3 DNA follows: TGTGCCAGCAGTTCCGCTAGCGGTACCAATGAGCACTTCTTC.